One and the same sample provided the 10 T cell receptor beta chains below, sequenced in a study of human T cells and chemical hapten exposure. Indicated time point: pre-sensitization, week 0. Noted treatment: therapeutic diphenylcyclopropenone sensitization with weekly scalp DPC. MiXCR, applied by TCRdb to the RACE reads, yields one record per CDR3 protein. The sample shows under 300,000 distinct CDR3 sequences, more than 6.5% of them seen only once. Sequences were derived from whole blood, sampled in connection with sensitization to the hapten diphenylcyclopropenone (DPC). Receptor source: a woman aged 40-49 years with alopecia areata. Some clones in this sample may be carry-over from other donors' samples.

In DNA, the CDR3 is TGTGCCAGCCCCGGGCCTAACAGGACTAGCGGGAGCACAGATACGCAGTATTTT. Translating gives CASPGPNRTSGSTDTQYF. V is TRBV6-6 and J is TRBJ2-3, with 11 nucleotides matching TRBD2. V lost 8 bases, J lost 0 bases, and 13 bases stayed unmatched. Germline loops: CDR1 MNHNY, CDR2 SVGAGI (reference sequence). This CDR3 contains 18 residues.

This clonotype occurred a few times. The V gene is TRBV7-8, the J gene TRBJ2-6; D is undetermined. Germline CDR1 and CDR2: SGHVS and FQNEAQ. This CDR3 region has 20 residues. Trimming pared 8 bases from V and 1 base from J, leaving 27 bases between. The CDR3 sequence: CASFRVEMSFLRSGANVLTF. The CDR3 DNA reads TGTGCCAGCTTCCGGGTGGAAATGTCTTTTTTACGTTCTGGGGCCAACGTCCTGACTTTC.

This clonotype was seen more than once but under ten times. The chain combines TRBV5-1 with TRBJ2-3; no clear D gene. V was shortened by 6 bases and J by 6 bases, with 11 bases between the two germline ends. This CDR3 is 12 amino acids long. CDR1 and CDR2 (germline): SGHRS, YFSETQ. This CDR3 is CASKSGEDTQYF. CDR3 sequence (DNA): TGCGCCAGCAAGTCCGGCGAGGATACGCAGTATTTT.

This clonotype was observed a handful of times. This sequence joins TRBV4-3 and TRBJ2-1; D perhaps matches TRBD2 (6 bases). The V and J ends lost 1 base and 7 bases respectively, with 8 bases between them. CDR1 is LGHNA, CDR2 YSLEER, per germline. The CDR3 runs 13 residues. As DNA, the CDR3 is TGCGCCAGCAGCCAAGTAGGAGGGAATGAGCAGTTCTTC. Protein product: CASSQVGGNEQFF.

The rearrangement joins TRBV16 to TRBJ1-5, with a possible D match to TRBD1 (5 bases). The germline gives CDR1 KGHSY, CDR2 FQNENV. Trimming left V 0 bases short and J 4 bases short, with 10 bases between. CDR3 length: 15 amino acids. The CDR3 coding sequence is TGTGCCAGCAGCCAATCAGGGACGCTAAATCAGCCCCAGCATTTT. This gives the protein CASSQSGTLNQPQHF. Full variable domain (missing parts from reference TRBV16 and TRBJ1-5): GEEVAQTPKHLVRGEGQKAKLYCAPIKGHSYVFWYQQVLKNEFKFLISFQNENVFDETGMPKERFSAKCLPNSPCSLEIQATKLEDSAVYFCASSQSGTLNQPQHFGDGTRLSIL.

This clonotype occurred a few times. The DNA of the CDR3 is TGTGCTAGTGGTTTCGGATCCAATGAGCAGTTCTTC. Its translation is CASGFGSNEQFF. The rearrangement uses TRBV12-5 and TRBJ2-1; D is ambiguous. The germline V gene has CDR1 LGHNT and CDR2 FRNRAP. This CDR3 is built from 12 residues. The germline V and J ends were trimmed by 3 bases and 6 bases, with 6 bases remaining between them. Variable domain in full (rest from reference TRBV12-5 and TRBJ2-1): DARVTQTPRHKVTEMGQEVTMRCQPILGHNTVFWYRQTMMQGLELLAYFRNRAPLDDSGMPKDRFSAEMPDATLATLKIQPSEPRDSAVYFCASGFGSNEQFFGPGTRLTVL.

This clonotype was recorded a few times. The chain recombines TRBV28 with TRBJ1-2; TRBD1 aligns across 9 bases. The CDR3 is 15 residues long. The V and J ends lost 5 bases and 6 bases, in that order; junction bases with no gene match: 10. The germline V gene encodes CDR1 MDHEN and CDR2 SYDVKM. The CDR3 loop is CASSRDRALGNGYTF. The CDR3, as DNA: TGTGCCAGCAGTCGGGACAGGGCCCTGGGGAATGGCTACACCTTC.

This clonotype was counted ten times or more. The chain recombines TRBV7-8 with TRBJ2-7; D remains unclear. CDR1 and CDR2 from the germline V gene are SGHVS and FQNEAQ. The CDR3 sequence is 14 residues long. The V and J ends lost 1 base and 9 bases respectively, with 16 bases between them. CDR3 sequence (DNA): TGTGCCAGCAGCTTAGAGTTACCGCCTGCTGGGCAGTACTTC. Residues: CASSLELPPAGQYF. Drawing the rest from reference TRBV7-8 and TRBJ2-7, the complete variable domain is GAGVSQSPRYKVAKRGQDVALRCDPISGHVSLFWYQQALGQGPEFLTYFQNEAQLDKSGLPSDRFFAERPEGSVSTLKIQRTQQEDSAVYLCASSLELPPAGQYFGPGTRLTVT.

This clonotype was recorded at least ten times. The rearrangement joins TRBV12-3 or TRBV12-4 to TRBJ2-2; D is ambiguous. Trimming removed 1 base from V and 1 base from J, with 4 bases in between. This CDR3 is built from 14 residues. The CDR3: CASSLGRNTGELFF. Here the CDR3 DNA reads TGTGCCAGCAGTTTAGGGCGGAACACCGGGGAGCTGTTTTTT.

The rearrangement uses TRBV10-3 and TRBJ2-7; D is perhaps TRBD1 (6 bases). Germline assignment: CDR1 ENHRY and CDR2 SYGVKD. The CDR3 spans 14 residues. V lost 6 bases to trimming and J lost 2 bases, with 14 bases between them. The CDR3 region has the DNA TGTGCCATCAGAAACAGGGCCAACACCTACGAGCAGTACTTC. Residues: CAIRNRANTYEQYF.